This entry lists 7 T cell receptor beta chains sequenced from one sample in a study of blood T cell repertoires in COVID-19. Sequencing was performed with immunoSEQ multiplex PCR; in TCRdb, only in-frame clones are kept and a portion is missing. The sample consists of approximately 220,000 clones, around 84% of them appearing once. Specimen: PBMCs or T cells enriched from blood (not recorded which). These receptors came from a man between 35 and 55 years old who had recovered from COVID-19.

CDR3 amino acids: CASSLVVVREQYF. DNA for the CDR3: TGTGCCAGCAGCTTAGTGGTAGTGAGGGAGCAGTACTTC. This chain links TRBV7-2 with TRBJ2-7; D gene ambiguous. V was shortened by 1 base and J by 7 bases, with 11 bases between the two germline ends. CDR1 SGHTA and CDR2 FQGNSA come from the germline V gene. This CDR3 has 13 residues.

V and J are TRBV10-3 and TRBJ2-7; 11 positions match TRBD2. V lost 10 bases to trimming and J lost 5 bases; unmatched junction nucleotides: 10. The CDR3 spans 14 residues. The germline V gene encodes CDR1 ENHRY and CDR2 SYGVKD. For the CDR3, the DNA is TGTGCCAGGCATCCTAGCGGGAGGAAGCACGAGCAGTACTTC. It is translated as CARHPSGRKHEQYF.

This sequence joins TRBV4-3 and TRBJ1-1; D is ambiguous. The CDR3 totals 16 residues. The V gene lost 0 bases and the J gene lost 1 base, with 12 bases spanning the gap. Germline values: CDR1 LGHNA, CDR2 YSLEER. The CDR3 DNA reads TGCGCCAGCAGCCAAGATCCTTTAACAGAGAACACTGAAGCTTTCTTT. Protein: CASSQDPLTENTEAFF.

This sequence joins TRBV19 and TRBJ2-2; D ambiguous. V shed 3 bases and J shed 0 bases, with 8 bases lying between them. The CDR3 has 15 amino acids. The germline V gene encodes CDR1 LNHDA and CDR2 SQIVND (reference sequence). For the CDR3, the DNA is TGTGCCAGTAGTATCACACCTGCGAACACCGGGGAGCTGTTTTTT. Amino acids: CASSITPANTGELFF. Drawing the rest from reference TRBV19 and TRBJ2-2, the complete variable domain is DGGITQSPKYLFRKEGQNVTLSCEQNLNHDAMYWYRQDPGQGLRLIYYSQIVNDFQKGDIAEGYSVSREKKESFPLTVTSAQKNPTAFYLCASSITPANTGELFFGEGSRLTVL.

This clone occurred many times. The V call is TRBV11-3, the J call TRBJ2-3; D possibly corresponds to TRBD2 (6 bases). The CDR3 extends over 16 amino acids. V was trimmed by 5 bases and J by 2 bases, leaving 17 bases between them. Germline lookup yields CDR1 SGHNT and CDR2 YENEEA. The CDR3 DNA is TGTGCCAGCAGCGGGCGGGACTGGAGAGACACAGATACGCAGTATTTT. Its protein is CASSGRDWRDTDTQYF.

This chain uses TRBV19 with TRBJ2-7; 7 bases match TRBD2. This CDR3 has 16 residues. The ends lost 3 bases at V and 0 bases at J; junction bases unmatched: 8. The germline gives CDR1 LNHDA, CDR2 SQIVND (reference sequence). The CDR3 DNA follows: TGTGCCAGTAGTATGGAGGCGGGAGTTTACTCCTACGAGCAGTACTTC. Protein sequence: CASSMEAGVYSYEQYF.

The CDR3 loop reads CASGREPNTGELFF. As DNA, the CDR3 is TGTGCCAGCGGACGGGAACCGAACACCGGGGAGCTGTTTTTT. The rearrangement uses TRBV5-6 and TRBJ2-2; D may be TRBD2 (5 bases). The CDR3 runs 14 residues. Between the trimmed V and J ends, which lost 7 bases and 0 bases, there was a span of 10 bases. Germline assignment: CDR1 SGHDT and CDR2 YYEEEE. Filled out from reference TRBV5-6 and TRBJ2-2, the complete variable domain reads DAGVTQSPTHLIKTRGQQVTLRCSPKSGHDTVSWYQQALGQGPQFIFQYYEEEERQRGNFPDRFSGHQFPNYSSELNVNALLLGDSALYLCASGREPNTGELFFGEGSRLTVL.